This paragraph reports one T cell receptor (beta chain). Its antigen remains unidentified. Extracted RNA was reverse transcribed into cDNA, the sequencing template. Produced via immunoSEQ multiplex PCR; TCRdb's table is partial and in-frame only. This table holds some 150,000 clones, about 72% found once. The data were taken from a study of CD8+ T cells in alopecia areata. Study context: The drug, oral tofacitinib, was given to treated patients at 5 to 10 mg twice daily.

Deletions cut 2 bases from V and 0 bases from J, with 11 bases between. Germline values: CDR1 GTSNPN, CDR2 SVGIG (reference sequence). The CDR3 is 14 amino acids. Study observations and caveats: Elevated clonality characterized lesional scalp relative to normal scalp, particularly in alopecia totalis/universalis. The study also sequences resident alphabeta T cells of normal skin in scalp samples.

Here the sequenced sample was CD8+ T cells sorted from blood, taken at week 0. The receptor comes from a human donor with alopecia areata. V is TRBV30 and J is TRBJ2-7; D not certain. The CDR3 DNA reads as TGTGCCTGGAGTCTTTCCACGAGCTCCTACGAGCAGTACTTC. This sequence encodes CAWSLSTSSYEQYF.